These T cell receptor beta chains were read from a single sample in a study of shared clonotypes between healthy human individuals. Sequencing used immunoSEQ multiplex PCR; TCRdb keeps in-frame clones, though not all of them. Among over 2 million clones listed, just under 95% were seen once. Sequenced material: naive CD8+ T cells sorted from blood. The receptors here all came from a man between 18 and 29 years old in good health. The CDR3 runs from the conserved cysteine through the conserved F or W. The order of the fields is J gene, clone size, V gene, D gene, CDR3 DNA, CDR3 protein. D genes are given only for firm matches. Rows may omit the clone size; those that give it use once, few, many or a size class.

>TRBJ2-7|.|TRBV19|TRBD2
TGTGCCAGTAGTAAGAGAGCGGGAGGGCCCTACGAGCAGTACTTC
CASSKRAGGPYEQYF
>TRBJ2-7|.|TRBV4-1|.
TGCGCCAGCAGCCAAGAGGATGAGGCCTGGGAGCAGTACTTC
CASSQEDEAWEQYF
>TRBJ2-7|.|TRBV5-4|TRBD1
TGTGCCAGCAGCCTCGGGACAGGGGGCGGAGACGAGCAGTACTTC
CASSLGTGGGDEQYF
>TRBJ2-7|.|TRBV6-5|.
TGTGCCAGCAGTTACATTAGCGGCTACGAGCAGTACTTC
CASSYISGYEQYF
>TRBJ2-2|.|TRBV10-3|TRBD1
TGTGCCATCAGTGAGACGTACGGGACAGGGGCCACCGGGGAGCTGTTTTTT
CAISETYGTGATGELFF
>TRBJ2-1|.|TRBV27|TRBD2
TGTGCCAGCACCGGACTAGCGGGAAACTTGGGGCAGTTCTTC
CASTGLAGNLGQFF
>TRBJ2-1|.|TRBV6-5|.
TGTGCCAGCAGTTACAGCGGAGGGGGGAATGAGCAGTTCTTC
CASSYSGGGNEQFF
>TRBJ2-1|.|TRBV5-1|.
TGCGCCAGCAGTAGTTGGAGGAATGAGCAGTTCTTC
CASSSWRNEQFF
>TRBJ2-3|once|TRBV9|.
TGTGCCAGCAGCGGACTGACAAGCACAGATACGCAGTATTTT
CASSGLTSTDTQYF
>TRBJ1-1|.|TRBV27|TRBD1
TGTGCCAGCAGCGATGGGACAGGGGGCACTGAAGCTTTCTTT
CASSDGTGGTEAFF
>TRBJ1-1|.|TRBV5-6|.
TGTGCCAGCAGCTTTGGACAGAACACTGAAGCTTTCTTT
CASSFGQNTEAFF
>TRBJ2-3|.|TRBV5-4|.
TGTGCCAGCAGCCCTCTAGGTTTCACAGATACGCAGTATTTT
CASSPLGFTDTQYF
>TRBJ2-7|.|TRBV11-2|TRBD1
TGTGCCAGCAGCTTGGGACAGGGGTTTTACGAGCAGTACTTC
CASSLGQGFYEQYF
>TRBJ2-5|.|TRBV7-9|.
TGTGCCAGCAGCTCACCCGGGGGCGCGGGGGAGACCCAGTACTTC
CASSSPGGAGETQYF
>TRBJ1-2|once|TRBV7-8|TRBD1
TGTGCCAGCAGCTTAAGGACAGGTTTATATTATGGCTACACCTTC
CASSLRTGLYYGYTF
>TRBJ1-6|.|TRBV9|.
TGTGCCAGCAGCGTAGAGAGGGGACCACCCCTCCACTTT
CASSVERGPPLHF
>TRBJ2-3|.|TRBV11-2|.
TGTGCCATCCTGGACGCTACAGATACGCAGTATTTT
CAILDATDTQYF
>TRBJ1-1|.|TRBV5-1|.
TGCGCCAGCAGCTTGGGGGGTAACACTGAAGCTTTCTTT
CASSLGGNTEAFF
>TRBJ2-2|.|TRBV19|TRBD2
TGTGCCAGTAGTATCGCCGGGAGGGCCGGTTTCGGGGAGCTGTTTTTT
CASSIAGRAGFGELFF
>TRBJ2-3|once|TRBV10-3|.
TGTGCCATCAGTGAACGGCCGAAGGGCACAGATACGCAGTATTTT
CAISERPKGTDTQYF